The rows below give T cell receptor beta chains drawn from one sample of a study of cytomegalovirus exposure and HLA in healthy donors. The data were produced by immunoSEQ multiplex PCR, yet TCRdb's version contains in-frame clones alone and is incomplete. The sample comprises 140,000 to 150,000 clones, 75% to 90% of which are singletons, and around 4.1% rests with the top ten. Material for sequencing was PBMCs. The receptors stem from a man between 35 and 55 years old in good health and CMV-seronegative. CDR3s include the opening cysteine and the closing phenylalanine or tryptophan. A D gene is named only where the DNA matches it firmly. Expanded clones are given a class, and other clones once, few, many or no size at all.

size,D,V,J,CDR3,DNA
.,.,TRBV6-4,TRBJ1-1,CASRNTMNTEAFF,TGTGCCAGCAGGAATACAATGAACACTGAAGCTTTCTTT
.,.,TRBV2,TRBJ1-5,CASRRPEGSYQPQHF,TGTGCCAGCAGACGGCCCGAGGGCTCTTATCAGCCCCAGCATTTT
few,.,TRBV6-4,TRBJ1-2,CASSAAGVGGYTF,TGTGCCAGCAGCGCCGCAGGGGTCGGTGGCTACACCTTC
few,.,TRBV6-5,TRBJ2-1,CASSYPDFGSYNEQFF,TGTGCCAGCAGTTACCCGGACTTCGGCTCCTACAATGAGCAGTTCTTC
.,.,TRBV20-1,TRBJ2-5,CSATGMETQYF,TGCAGTGCTACGGGGATGGAGACCCAGTACTTC
.,.,TRBV27,TRBJ2-5,CASRSQVSETQYF,TGTGCCAGCAGATCTCAGGTTTCAGAGACCCAGTACTTC
.,TRBD2,TRBV7-9,TRBJ2-1,CASTRTSGGEQFF,TGTGCCAGCACCCGGACTAGCGGGGGGGAGCAGTTCTTC
.,.,TRBV19,TRBJ1-2,CASSLLSKNYGYTF,TGTGCCAGTAGTTTGTTAAGCAAGAACTATGGCTACACCTTC
.,TRBD1,TRBV19,TRBJ2-7,CASSIEGTGALSYEQYF,TGTGCCAGTAGTATAGAGGGGACAGGGGCCCTCTCCTACGAGCAGTACTTC
.,.,TRBV30,TRBJ2-3,CALSQRRGDTQYF,TGTGCCTTATCTCAACGGCGAGGGGATACGCAGTATTTT
.,.,TRBV6-1,TRBJ1-2,CASSDFSRNYGYTF,TGTGCCAGCAGTGATTTCTCCAGGAACTATGGCTACACCTTC
.,.,TRBV7-6,TRBJ2-7,CASSPSGNAYEQYF,TGTGCCAGCAGCCCGTCGGGTAACGCCTACGAGCAGTACTTC
once,TRBD2,TRBV9,TRBJ2-2,CASSVELAGVAWGTGELFF,TGTGCCAGCAGCGTTGAACTAGCGGGGGTCGCGTGGGGCACCGGGGAGCTGTTTTTT
.,.,TRBV11-2,TRBJ1-2,CASSLMTAGGDGYTF,TGTGCCAGCAGCTTAATGACAGCTGGTGGCGATGGCTACACCTTC
.,.,TRBV18,TRBJ1-4,CASSPDGRGANEKLFF,TGTGCCAGCTCACCCGACGGCAGGGGAGCTAATGAAAAACTGTTTTTT
.,.,TRBV5-4,TRBJ1-2,CASSFLTEYGYTF,TGTGCCAGCAGCTTTCTGACAGAGTATGGCTACACCTTC
.,.,TRBV13,TRBJ1-5,CASSSTRGGPQPQHF,TGTGCCAGCAGCTCGACACGGGGGGGGCCACAGCCCCAGCATTTT
.,.,TRBV15,TRBJ2-2,CATSTGGAGELFF,TGTGCCACCAGCACAGGAGGGGCCGGGGAGCTGTTTTTT
.,.,TRBV19,TRBJ1-1,CASSIDGRGTEAFF,TGTGCCAGTAGTATAGATGGCAGGGGCACTGAAGCTTTCTTT
.,TRBD2,TRBV11-2,TRBJ2-3,CASRLAGGEDTQYF,TGTGCCAGCAGGTTAGCGGGGGGCGAGGATACGCAGTATTTT
.,TRBD1,TRBV10-3,TRBJ2-7,CAISESYRGYEQYF,TGTGCCATCAGTGAGTCTTACAGGGGGTACGAGCAGTACTTC
once,TRBD2,TRBV2,TRBJ2-1,CASSEILAGRSSYNEQFF,TGTGCCAGCAGTGAAATTCTAGCGGGGAGGAGCTCCTACAATGAGCAGTTCTTC